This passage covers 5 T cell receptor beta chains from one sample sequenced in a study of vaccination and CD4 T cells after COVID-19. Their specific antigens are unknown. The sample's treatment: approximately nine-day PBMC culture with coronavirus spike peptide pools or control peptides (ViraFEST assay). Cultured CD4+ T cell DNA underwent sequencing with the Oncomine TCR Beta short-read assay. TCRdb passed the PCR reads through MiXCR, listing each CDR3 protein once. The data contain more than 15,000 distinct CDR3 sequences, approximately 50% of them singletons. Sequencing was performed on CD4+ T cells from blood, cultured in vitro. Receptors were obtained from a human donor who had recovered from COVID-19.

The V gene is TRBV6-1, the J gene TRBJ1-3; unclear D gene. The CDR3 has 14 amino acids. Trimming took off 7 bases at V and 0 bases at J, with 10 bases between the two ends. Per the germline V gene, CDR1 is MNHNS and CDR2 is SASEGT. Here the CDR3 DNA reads TGTGCCAGCAATAAAGGGAGCTCTGGAAACACCATATATTTT. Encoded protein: CASNKGSSGNTIYF.

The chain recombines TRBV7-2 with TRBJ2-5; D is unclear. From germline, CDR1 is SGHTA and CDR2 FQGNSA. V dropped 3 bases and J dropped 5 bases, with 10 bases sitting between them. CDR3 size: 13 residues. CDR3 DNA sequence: TGTGCCAGCAGCTTCCCGGGTTTGGAGACCCAGTACTTC. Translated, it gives CASSFPGLETQYF.

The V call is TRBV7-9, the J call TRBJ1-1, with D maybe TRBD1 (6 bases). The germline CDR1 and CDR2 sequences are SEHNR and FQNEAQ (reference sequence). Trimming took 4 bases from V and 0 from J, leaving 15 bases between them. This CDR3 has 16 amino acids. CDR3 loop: CASSSLGGGLNTEAFF. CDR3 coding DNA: TGTGCCAGCAGCTCCCTGGGTGGGGGGCTGAACACTGAAGCTTTCTTT.

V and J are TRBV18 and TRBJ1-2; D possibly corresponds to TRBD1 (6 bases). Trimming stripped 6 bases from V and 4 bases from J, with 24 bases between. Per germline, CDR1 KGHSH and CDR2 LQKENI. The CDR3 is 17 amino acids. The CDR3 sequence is CASSPSPTGTGGYGYTF. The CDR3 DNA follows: TGTGCCAGCTCGCCAAGCCCCACAGGGACCGGGGGCTATGGCTACACCTTC.

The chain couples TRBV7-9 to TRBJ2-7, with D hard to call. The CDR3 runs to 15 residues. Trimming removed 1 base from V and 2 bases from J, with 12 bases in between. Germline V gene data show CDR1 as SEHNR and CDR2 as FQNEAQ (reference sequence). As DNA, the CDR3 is TGTGCCAGCAGCTTAGATTTAACGCTAGCCTACGAGCAGTACTTC. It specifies CASSLDLTLAYEQYF.